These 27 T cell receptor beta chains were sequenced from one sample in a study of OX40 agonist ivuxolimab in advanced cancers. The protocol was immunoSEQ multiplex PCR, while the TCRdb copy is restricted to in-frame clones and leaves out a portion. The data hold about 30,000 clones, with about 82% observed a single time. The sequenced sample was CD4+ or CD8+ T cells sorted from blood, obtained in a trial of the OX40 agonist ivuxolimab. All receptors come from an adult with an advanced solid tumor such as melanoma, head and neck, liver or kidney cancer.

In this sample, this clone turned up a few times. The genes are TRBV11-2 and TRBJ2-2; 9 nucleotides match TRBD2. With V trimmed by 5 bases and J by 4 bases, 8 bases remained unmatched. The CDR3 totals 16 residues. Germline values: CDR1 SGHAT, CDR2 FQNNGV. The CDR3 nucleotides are TGTGCCAGCAGCCCTCGTGTAGCGGGAGTCACCGGGGAGCTGTTTTTT. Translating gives CASSPRVAGVTGELFF.

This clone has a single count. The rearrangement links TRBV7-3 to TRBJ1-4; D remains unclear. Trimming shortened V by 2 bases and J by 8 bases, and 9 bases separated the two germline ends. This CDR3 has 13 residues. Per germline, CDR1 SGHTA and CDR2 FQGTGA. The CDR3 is CASSLSGGEKLFF. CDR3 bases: TGTGCCAGCAGCTTATCCGGAGGCGAAAAACTGTTTTTT.

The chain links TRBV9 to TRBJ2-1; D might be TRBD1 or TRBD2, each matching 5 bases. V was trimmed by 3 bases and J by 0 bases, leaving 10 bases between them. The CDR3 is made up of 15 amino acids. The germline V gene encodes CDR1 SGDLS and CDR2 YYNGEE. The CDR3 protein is CASSGRDHSYNEQFF. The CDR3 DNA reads TGTGCCAGCAGCGGCCGGGACCACTCCTACAATGAGCAGTTCTTC.

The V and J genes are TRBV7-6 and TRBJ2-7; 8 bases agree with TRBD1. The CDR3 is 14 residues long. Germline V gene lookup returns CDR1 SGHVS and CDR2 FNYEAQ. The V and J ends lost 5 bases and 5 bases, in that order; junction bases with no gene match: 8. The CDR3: CASSPGTGLDEQYF. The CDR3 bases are TGTGCCAGCAGCCCCGGGACAGGACTGGACGAGCAGTACTTC.

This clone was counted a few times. CDR3 nucleotide sequence: TGCAGCGTTGTAAGGGGGCAGGGTGAAGCTTTCTTT. Translation gives CSVVRGQGEAFF. The V gene is TRBV29-1, the J gene TRBJ1-1; 7 bases map to TRBD1. Germline CDR1 is SQVTM and CDR2 is ANQGSEA. The CDR3 sequence is 12 residues long. Trimming took 4 bases from V and 7 from J; bases not matched to a gene: 6. The full variable domain, rest sourced from reference TRBV29-1 and TRBJ1-1, is SAVISQKPSRDICQRGTSLTIQCQVDSQVTMMFWYRQQPGQSLTLIATANQGSEATYESGFVIDKFPISRPNLTFSTLTVSNMSPEDSSIYLCSVVRGQGEAFFGQGTRLTVV.

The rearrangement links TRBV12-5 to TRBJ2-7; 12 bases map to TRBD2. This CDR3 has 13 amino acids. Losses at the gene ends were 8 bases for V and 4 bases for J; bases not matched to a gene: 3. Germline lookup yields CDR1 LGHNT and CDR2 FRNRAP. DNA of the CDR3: TGTGCTAGTAAGGGACTAGCGGGTTACGAGCAGTACTTC. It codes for CASKGLAGYEQYF.

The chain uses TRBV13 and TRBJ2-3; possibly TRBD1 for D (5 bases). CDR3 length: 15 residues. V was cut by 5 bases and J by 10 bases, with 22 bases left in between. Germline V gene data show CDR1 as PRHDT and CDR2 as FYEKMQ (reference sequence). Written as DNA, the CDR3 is TGTGCCAGCAGCCCCAGGGTCAGTGCGATGGAAGCGCAGTATTTT. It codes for CASSPRVSAMEAQYF.

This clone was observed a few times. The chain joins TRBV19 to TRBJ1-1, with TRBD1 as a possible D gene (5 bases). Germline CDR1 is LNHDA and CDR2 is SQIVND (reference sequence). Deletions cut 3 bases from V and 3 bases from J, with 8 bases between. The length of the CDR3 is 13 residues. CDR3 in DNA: TGTGCCAGTAGTATTTGGGGGGACACTGAAGCTTTCTTT. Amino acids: CASSIWGDTEAFF.

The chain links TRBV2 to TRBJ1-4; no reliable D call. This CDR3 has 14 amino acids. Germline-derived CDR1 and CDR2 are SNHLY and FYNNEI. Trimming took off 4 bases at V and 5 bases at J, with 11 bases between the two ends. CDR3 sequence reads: CASSGGGSNEKLFF. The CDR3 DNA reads TGTGCCAGCAGTGGAGGAGGCTCAAATGAAAAACTGTTTTTT. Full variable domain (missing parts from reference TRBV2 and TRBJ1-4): EPEVTQTPSHQVTQMGQEVILRCVPISNHLYFYWYRQILGQKVEFLVSFYNNEISEKSEIFDDQFSVERPDGSNFTLKIRSTKLEDSAMYFCASSGGGSNEKLFFGSGTQLSVL.

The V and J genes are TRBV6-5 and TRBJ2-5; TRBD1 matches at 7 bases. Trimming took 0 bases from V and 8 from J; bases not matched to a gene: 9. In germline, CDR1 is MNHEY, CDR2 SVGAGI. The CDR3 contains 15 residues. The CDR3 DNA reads TGTGCCAGCAGTTACTCGAGGCCAGGGGGAGAAACCCAGTACTTC. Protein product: CASSYSRPGGETQYF.

The CDR3 region is CAISESWAGEDEQYF. CDR3 bases: TGTGCCATCAGTGAGTCGTGGGCAGGGGAGGACGAGCAGTACTTC. The chain recombines TRBV10-3 with TRBJ2-7; the D gene could be TRBD1 or TRBD2 (6 bases each). The germline V and J ends were trimmed by 0 bases and 5 bases, with 14 bases remaining between them. This CDR3 has 15 amino acids. Germline CDR1 reads ENHRY; CDR2 reads SYGVKD.

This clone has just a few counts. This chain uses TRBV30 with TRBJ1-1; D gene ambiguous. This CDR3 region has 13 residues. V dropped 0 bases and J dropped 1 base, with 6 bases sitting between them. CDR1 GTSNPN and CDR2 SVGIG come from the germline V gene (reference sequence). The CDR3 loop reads CAWSVYGNTEAFF. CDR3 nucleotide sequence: TGTGCCTGGAGTGTATACGGGAACACTGAAGCTTTCTTT.

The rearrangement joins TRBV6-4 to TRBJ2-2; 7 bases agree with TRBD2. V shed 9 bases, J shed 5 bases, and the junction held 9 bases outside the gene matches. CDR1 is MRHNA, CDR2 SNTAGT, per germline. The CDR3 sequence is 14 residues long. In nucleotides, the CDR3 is TGTGCCAGTCTGGGGCGGGGGAAGACCGGGGAGCTGTTTTTT. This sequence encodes CASLGRGKTGELFF.

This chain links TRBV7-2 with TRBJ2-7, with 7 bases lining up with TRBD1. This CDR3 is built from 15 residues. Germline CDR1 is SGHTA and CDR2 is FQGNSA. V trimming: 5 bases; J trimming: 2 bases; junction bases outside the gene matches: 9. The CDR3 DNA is TGTGCCAGCAGCCTGAGGGGACAGAGAACCTACGAGCAGTACTTC. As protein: CASSLRGQRTYEQYF.

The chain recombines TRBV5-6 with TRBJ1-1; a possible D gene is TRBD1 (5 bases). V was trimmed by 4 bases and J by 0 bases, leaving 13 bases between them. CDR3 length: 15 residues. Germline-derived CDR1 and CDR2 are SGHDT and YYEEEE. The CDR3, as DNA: TGTGCCAGCAGCGTGACCGGGACCATGAACACTGAAGCTTTCTTT. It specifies CASSVTGTMNTEAFF. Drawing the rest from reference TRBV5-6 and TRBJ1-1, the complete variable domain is DAGVTQSPTHLIKTRGQQVTLRCSPKSGHDTVSWYQQALGQGPQFIFQYYEEEERQRGNFPDRFSGHQFPNYSSELNVNALLLGDSALYLCASSVTGTMNTEAFFGQGTRLTVV.

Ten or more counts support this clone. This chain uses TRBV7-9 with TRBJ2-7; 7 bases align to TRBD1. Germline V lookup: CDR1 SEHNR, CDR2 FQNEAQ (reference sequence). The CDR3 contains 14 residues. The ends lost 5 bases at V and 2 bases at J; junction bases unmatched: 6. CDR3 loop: CASSHRDSPYEQYF. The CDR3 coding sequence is TGTGCCAGCAGCCACCGGGACAGCCCCTACGAGCAGTACTTC.

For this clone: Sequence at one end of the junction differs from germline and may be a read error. CDR3 sequence (DNA): TGTGCCAGCACCTTGGGGGATAATGGCTACACCTTC. Its protein is CASTLGDNGYTF. The chain has TRBV5-6 and TRBJ1-2; possible D gene TRBD1, 5 bases. Germline V CDR1 and CDR2: SGHDT, YYEEEE. This CDR3 is built from 12 residues.

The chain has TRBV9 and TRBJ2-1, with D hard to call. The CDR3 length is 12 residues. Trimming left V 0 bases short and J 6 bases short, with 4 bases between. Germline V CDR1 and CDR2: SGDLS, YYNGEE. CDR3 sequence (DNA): TGTGCCAGCAGCGTAGAGGGCAATGAGCAGTTCTTC. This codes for CASSVEGNEQFF.

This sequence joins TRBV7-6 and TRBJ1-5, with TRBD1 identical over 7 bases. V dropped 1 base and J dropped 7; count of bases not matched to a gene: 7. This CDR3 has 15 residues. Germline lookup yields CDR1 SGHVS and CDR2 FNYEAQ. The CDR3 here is CASSLVPGGDQPQHF. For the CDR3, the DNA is TGTGCCAGCAGCTTAGTTCCAGGGGGAGACCAGCCCCAGCATTTT.

The CDR3 sequence: CASETSGSSDTQYF. CDR3 nucleotide sequence: TGTGCCAGCGAGACTAGCGGGAGTTCTGATACGCAGTATTTT. The chain is built from TRBV7-9 and TRBJ2-3; TRBD2 matches at 12 bases. The CDR3 is 14 residues long. Germline-derived CDR1 and CDR2 are SEHNR and FQNEAQ (reference sequence). Trimming removed 8 bases from V and 6 bases from J; junction bases left unmatched: 6.

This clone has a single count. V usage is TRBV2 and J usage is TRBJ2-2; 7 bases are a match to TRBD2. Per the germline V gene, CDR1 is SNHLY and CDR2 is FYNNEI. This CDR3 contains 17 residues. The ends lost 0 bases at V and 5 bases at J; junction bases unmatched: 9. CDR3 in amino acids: CASSEAGTSVRTGELFF. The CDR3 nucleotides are TGTGCCAGCAGTGAAGCGGGAACTAGCGTCAGAACCGGGGAGCTGTTTTTT.

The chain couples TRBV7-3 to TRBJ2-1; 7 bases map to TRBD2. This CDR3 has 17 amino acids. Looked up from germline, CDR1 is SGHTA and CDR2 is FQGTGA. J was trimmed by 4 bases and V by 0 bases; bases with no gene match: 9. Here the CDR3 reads CASSLTGGSGPYNEQFF. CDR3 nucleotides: TGTGCCAGCAGCTTAACGGGTGGTAGCGGGCCGTACAATGAGCAGTTCTTC.

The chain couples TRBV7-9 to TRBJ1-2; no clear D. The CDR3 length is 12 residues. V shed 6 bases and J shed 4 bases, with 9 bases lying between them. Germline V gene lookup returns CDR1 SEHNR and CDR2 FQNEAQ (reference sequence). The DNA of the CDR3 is TGTGCCAGCAGTTCAGGAATCTATGGCTACACCTTC. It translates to CASSSGIYGYTF.

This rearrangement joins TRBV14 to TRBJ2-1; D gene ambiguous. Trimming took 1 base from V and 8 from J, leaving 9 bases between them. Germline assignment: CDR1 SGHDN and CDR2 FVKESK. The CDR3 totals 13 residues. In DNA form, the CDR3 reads TGTGCCAGCAGCCAAGTATATAGGTATGAGCAGTTCTTC. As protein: CASSQVYRYEQFF.

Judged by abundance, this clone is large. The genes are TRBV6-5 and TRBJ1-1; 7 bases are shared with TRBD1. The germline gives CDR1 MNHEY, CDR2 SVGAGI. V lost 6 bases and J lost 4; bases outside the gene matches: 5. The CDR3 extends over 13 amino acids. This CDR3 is CASSQGQITEAFF. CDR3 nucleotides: TGTGCCAGCAGCCAGGGACAGATCACTGAAGCTTTCTTT.

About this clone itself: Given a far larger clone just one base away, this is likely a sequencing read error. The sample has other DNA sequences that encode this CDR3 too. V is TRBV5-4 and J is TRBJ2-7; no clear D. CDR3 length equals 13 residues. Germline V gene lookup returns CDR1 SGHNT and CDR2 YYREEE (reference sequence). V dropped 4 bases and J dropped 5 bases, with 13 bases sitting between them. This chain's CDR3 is CASSLQNRDEQYF. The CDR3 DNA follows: TGTGCCAGCAGCCTTCAGAACCGGGACGAGCAGTACTTC. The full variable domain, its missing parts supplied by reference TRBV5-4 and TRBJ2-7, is ETGVTQSPTHLIKTRGQQVTLRCSSQSGHNTVSWYQQALGQGPQFIFQYYREEENGRGNFPPRFSGLQFPNYSSELNVNALELDDSALYLCASSLQNRDEQYFGPGTRLTVT.

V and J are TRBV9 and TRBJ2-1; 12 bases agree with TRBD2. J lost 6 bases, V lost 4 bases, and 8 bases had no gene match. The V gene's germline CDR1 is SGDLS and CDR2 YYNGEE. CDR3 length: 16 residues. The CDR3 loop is CASSLRLAGDFNEQFF. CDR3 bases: TGTGCCAGCAGCCTCCGACTAGCGGGAGACTTCAATGAGCAGTTCTTC.